These 31 T cell receptor beta chains came from one sample sequenced in a study of OX40 agonist ivuxolimab in advanced cancers. Assay used: immunoSEQ multiplex PCR; TCRdb lists only in-frame clones, some missing. The table shows 70,000 or so clones, with approximately 86% occurring only once. Sequencing used CD4+ or CD8+ T cells sorted from blood, obtained in a trial of the OX40 agonist ivuxolimab. The receptors come from an adult with an advanced solid tumor such as melanoma, head and neck, liver or kidney cancer.

This clone showed up just once. V gene TRBV4-1 combines with J gene TRBJ1-2; perhaps TRBD1 as D (6 bases). The CDR3 extends over 22 amino acids. Germline loops: CDR1 MGHRA, CDR2 YSYEKL. The V and J ends lost 2 bases and 7 bases respectively, with 38 bases between them. This chain's CDR3 is CASSQHLPTGFQGSGKFVGYTF. The CDR3 DNA sequence: TGCGCCAGCAGCCAACACCTACCCACCGGATTTCAGGGGTCAGGGAAATTCGTTGGCTACACCTTC.

V is TRBV7-2 and J is TRBJ2-3; no definite D call. CDR1 SGHTA and CDR2 FQGNSA come from the germline V gene. The CDR3 runs 15 residues. Deletions cut 1 base from V and 0 bases from J, with 8 bases between. This chain's CDR3 is CASSLGSVSTDTQYF. CDR3 nucleotides: TGTGCCAGCAGCTTAGGGTCGGTGAGCACAGATACGCAGTATTTT.

This chain links TRBV7-2 with TRBJ2-3, with a tentative D call TRBD2 (5 bases). Germline loops: CDR1 SGHTA, CDR2 FQGNSA. Trimming stripped 5 bases from V and 1 base from J, with 13 bases between. This CDR3 comprises 15 residues. The CDR3 here is CASSRPRTGTDTQYF. The CDR3 coding sequence is TGTGCCAGCAGCCGACCCCGGACTGGCACAGATACGCAGTATTTT.

The chain carries TRBV20-1 and TRBJ2-7; tentative D call: TRBD1 (6 bases). Looked up from germline, CDR1 is DFQATT and CDR2 is SNEGSKA (reference sequence). The CDR3 extends over 11 amino acids. The V end lost 6 bases, the J end lost 4 bases, and 10 bases lay between the germline ends. The CDR3 region has the DNA TGCAGTGCCACGGACAGATACGAGCAGTACTTC. This encodes CSATDRYEQYF.

The chain couples TRBV5-1 to TRBJ2-3; 8 bases are shared with TRBD1. The V gene end was trimmed by 1 base and the J gene end by 2 bases; junction bases not matched to a gene: 9. Germline CDR1 SGHRS, CDR2 YFSETQ. There are 17 residues in the CDR3. The CDR3 sequence is CASSLRGQGQATDTQYF. For the CDR3, the DNA is TGCGCCAGCAGCTTGCGAGGACAGGGACAGGCCACAGATACGCAGTATTTT.

This clone was seen just once. The rearrangement uses TRBV13 and TRBJ2-3; no clear D. The germline V gene has CDR1 PRHDT and CDR2 FYEKMQ (reference sequence). The CDR3 has 17 residues. Trimming removed 0 bases from V and 0 bases from J, with 13 bases in between. CDR3 amino acids: CASSLGGGRASTDTQYF. For the CDR3, the DNA is TGTGCCAGCAGCTTAGGCGGCGGCCGAGCTAGCACAGATACGCAGTATTTT.

The V gene is TRBV10-3, the J gene TRBJ2-5; the match to TRBD1 covers 10 bases. The germline V gene encodes CDR1 ENHRY and CDR2 SYGVKD. The CDR3 has 15 amino acids. After removal of 4 bases from V and 3 bases from J, the junction contained 5 bases not matched to a gene. The CDR3 here is CAISAPGTGEETQYF. The CDR3, as DNA: TGTGCCATCAGTGCCCCCGGGACAGGGGAAGAGACCCAGTACTTC.

The chain employs TRBV5-1 and TRBJ2-3, with TRBD2 matching over 10 bases. Germline lookup yields CDR1 SGHRS and CDR2 YFSETQ. This CDR3 region has 14 residues. Trimming at V came to 2 bases and at J to 4 bases, leaving 1 base not matched to a gene. CDR3: CASSFLAGADTQYF. Written as DNA, the CDR3 is TGCGCCAGCAGCTTTCTAGCGGGAGCAGATACGCAGTATTTT.

The chain links TRBV5-8 to TRBJ2-1, with 8 nucleotides matching TRBD1. Looked up from germline, CDR1 is SGHTS and CDR2 is YDEGEE. This CDR3 has 15 residues. V trimming: 4 bases; J trimming: 2 bases; junction bases outside the gene matches: 5. The CDR3 nucleotides read TGTGCCAGCAGCGTGACAGGGGAGCCCTACAATGAGCAGTTCTTC. This encodes CASSVTGEPYNEQFF.

CDR3 DNA sequence: TGTGCCAGCTCTAGCGGGAGAGTAGATACGCAGTATTTT. This sequence encodes CASSSGRVDTQYF. The V gene is TRBV19, the J gene TRBJ2-3; 10 positions match TRBD2. V was clipped by 9 bases and J by 5 bases; unmatched bases: 5. CDR1 and CDR2 from the germline V gene are LNHDA and SQIVND (reference sequence). This CDR3 has 13 amino acids.

The gene calls are TRBV2 and TRBJ1-1; D gene ambiguous. V was clipped by 5 bases and J by 5 bases, with 15 bases between them. This CDR3 is 14 amino acids long. Germline-derived CDR1 and CDR2 are SNHLY and FYNNEI. The CDR3 spells CASSPGRGETEAFF. DNA of the CDR3: TGTGCCAGCAGTCCAGGACGAGGAGAGACTGAAGCTTTCTTT.

The CDR3 sequence is CASGRAPQETQYF. Written as DNA, the CDR3 is TGTGCCAGCGGCCGGGCCCCTCAAGAGACCCAGTACTTC. V is TRBV2 and J is TRBJ2-5, with unresolved D. Germline V lookup: CDR1 SNHLY, CDR2 FYNNEI. The CDR3 is 13 residues long. With 8 bases removed from V and 2 bases from J, the gap between germline ends came to 12 bases.

CDR3 residues: CASSSGQGARAFF. DNA for the CDR3: TGTGCCAGCAGTTCCGGACAGGGGGCTAGGGCTTTCTTT. The chain combines TRBV6-5 with TRBJ1-1; 11 bases fit TRBD1. Germline trimming cut 4 bases from V and 11 bases from J; bases unmatched to any gene: 6. This CDR3 has 13 amino acids. Germline values: CDR1 MNHEY, CDR2 SVGAGI.

In this sample, this clone turned up once. The DNA for the CDR3 is TGTGCCATCAGTGGTACAGGGACTAGCTCTGGAAACACCATATATTTT. As protein: CAISGTGTSSGNTIYF. The chain combines TRBV10-3 with TRBJ1-3; the D gene is possibly TRBD1 (6 bases). This CDR3 region has 16 residues. V gave up 4 bases and J gave up 0 bases, with 13 bases separating them. The V gene's germline CDR1 is ENHRY and CDR2 SYGVKD.

J is TRBJ1-1 and V is TRBV21-1. TRBV21-1 is flagged as a pseudogene. The CDR3 is 15 residues long. The CDR3 nucleotides are TGTGCCAGCAGCAAATGGGGGGCGCCGAGCACTGAAGCTTTCTTT. Protein: CASSKWGAPSTEAFF.

The rearrangement joins TRBV29-1 to TRBJ1-4, with D possibly matching TRBD1 (6 bases). Trimming cost V 6 bases and J 4 bases, with 12 bases left between them. CDR3 length: 13 amino acids. Germline values: CDR1 SQVTM, CDR2 ANQGSEA. CDR3 bases: TGCAGCGTGGGCCGGGACATTAATGAAAAACTGTTTTTT. The encoded protein is CSVGRDINEKLFF.

The chain uses TRBV28 and TRBJ2-6; D not resolved. With 2 bases removed from V and 0 bases from J, the gap between germline ends came to 11 bases. Germline V CDR1 and CDR2: MDHEN, SYDVKM. The CDR3 has 17 amino acids. CDR3 sequence: CASSLHSLFSGANVLTF. The CDR3 nucleotides read TGTGCCAGCAGTTTACACAGCCTCTTCTCTGGGGCCAACGTCCTGACTTTC. Full variable domain (missing parts from reference TRBV28 and TRBJ2-6): DVKVTQSSRYLVKRTGEKVFLECVQDMDHENMFWYRQDPGLGLRLIYFSYDVKMKEKGDIPEGYSVSREKKERFSLILESASTNQTSMYLCASSLHSLFSGANVLTFGAGSRLTVL.

The gene calls are TRBV7-3 and TRBJ2-3; D call uncertain. Trimming left V 1 base short and J 2 bases short, with 7 bases between. Germline V CDR1 and CDR2: SGHTA, FQGTGA. This CDR3 has 14 residues. The DNA for the CDR3 is TGTGCCAGCAGCTTAAGAGATTACACAGATACGCAGTATTTT. Its translation is CASSLRDYTDTQYF.

The chain is built from TRBV2 and TRBJ1-5; a weak D match, TRBD1 (5 bases). The CDR3 is made up of 15 amino acids. The V end lost 3 bases, the J end lost 0 bases, and 9 bases lay between the germline ends. CDR1 SNHLY and CDR2 FYNNEI come from the germline V gene. Written as DNA, the CDR3 is TGTGCCAGCAGTGACGGGGGGATTAGCAATCAGCCCCAGCATTTT. The encoded protein is CASSDGGISNQPQHF.

This chain uses TRBV18 with TRBJ1-5, with D hard to call. Germline V lookup: CDR1 KGHSH, CDR2 LQKENI. V was shortened by 3 bases and J by 1 base, with 10 bases between the two germline ends. The length of the CDR3 is 15 residues. CDR3 in amino acids: CASSPASGSNQPQHF. The DNA of the CDR3 is TGTGCCAGCTCACCCGCTTCGGGGAGCAATCAGCCCCAGCATTTT.

The rearrangement links TRBV10-3 to TRBJ2-7; D call uncertain. The ends were cut back, 3 bases at V and 3 bases at J, with 12 bases in the middle. The CDR3 contains 14 residues. CDR1 ENHRY and CDR2 SYGVKD come from the germline V gene. This CDR3 is CAISELGVLYEQYF. The CDR3 DNA is TGTGCCATCAGTGAATTGGGTGTTCTCTACGAGCAGTACTTC.

The CDR3 protein is CASSVDPFSSGEQYF. In nucleotides, the CDR3 is TGTGCCAGCAGCGTAGACCCCTTTAGTAGCGGAGAGCAGTACTTC. The rearrangement joins TRBV9 to TRBJ2-7; the D gene is possibly TRBD2 (6 bases). Trimming removed 0 bases at V and 7 bases at J, with 17 bases between. Germline values: CDR1 SGDLS, CDR2 YYNGEE. This CDR3 contains 15 residues.

The chain has TRBV6-1 and TRBJ2-4, with TRBD1 matching 7 bases. V lost 10 bases to trimming and J lost 1 base; unmatched junction nucleotides: 7. The germline V gene has CDR1 MNHNS and CDR2 SASEGT. The CDR3 sequence is 14 residues long. The CDR3 reads CATDRAVAKNIQYF. CDR3 DNA: TGTGCCACCGACAGGGCTGTCGCCAAAAACATTCAGTACTTC.

The CDR3 region is CASSLSGGREQFF. CDR3 nucleotides: TGTGCCAGCAGTTTATCAGGGGGAAGGGAGCAGTTCTTC. The V gene is TRBV6-5, the J gene TRBJ2-1; 7 bases align to TRBD1. The germline gives CDR1 MNHEY, CDR2 SVGAGI. V was clipped by 4 bases and J by 10 bases; unmatched bases: 7. The CDR3 loop spans 13 amino acids.

The chain couples TRBV25-1 to TRBJ2-1, with 10 bases aligning to TRBD1. V lost 6 bases, J lost 0 bases, and 11 bases stayed unmatched. Germline V CDR1 and CDR2: MGHDK, SYGVNS. The CDR3 length is 18 residues. CDR3 coding DNA: TGTGCCAGCAGAAGGACAGGGGGACAGCCTAGCTCCTACAATGAGCAGTTCTTC. Its translation is CASRRTGGQPSSYNEQFF.

The V and J genes are TRBV28 and TRBJ2-1; D is ambiguous. CDR1 is MDHEN and CDR2 is SYDVKM in the germline V gene. The germline V and J ends were trimmed by 4 bases and 12 bases, with 16 bases remaining between them. The CDR3 runs 13 residues. This CDR3 reads CASSSGLKGPQFF. In DNA form, the CDR3 reads TGTGCCAGCAGTTCCGGGCTAAAGGGCCCGCAGTTCTTC.

The CDR3 reads CASSLDREAFQPQHF. The CDR3 DNA reads TGTGCCAGCAGCTTAGACAGGGAGGCTTTTCAGCCCCAGCATTTT. The chain couples TRBV7-2 to TRBJ1-5; a possible D gene is TRBD1 (6 bases). With 1 base removed from V and 6 bases from J, the gap between germline ends came to 13 bases. This CDR3 has 15 amino acids. CDR1 is SGHTA, CDR2 FQGNSA, per germline.

The rearrangement links TRBV6-1 to TRBJ2-7; 7 bases are shared with TRBD1. V was clipped by 3 bases and J by 8 bases; unmatched bases: 16. In germline, CDR1 is MNHNS, CDR2 SASEGT. The CDR3 extends over 16 amino acids. CDR3 DNA: TGTGCCAGCAGTGACACCTTATCCGGGACAGCCCCTAAGCAGTACTTC. As protein: CASSDTLSGTAPKQYF.

This clone was counted between two and nine times. The chain has TRBV10-3 and TRBJ1-6; 8 nucleotides agree with TRBD1. The CDR3 totals 14 residues. The trim removed 5 bases at V and 10 bases at J, leaving 7 bases unmatched. Germline values: CDR1 ENHRY, CDR2 SYGVKD. CDR3 DNA: TGTGCCATCAGTCAGACAGGGGTAGGGTCACCCCTCCACTTT. The encoded protein is CAISQTGVGSPLHF.

V and J are TRBV4-3 and TRBJ2-3; TRBD2 matches 10 bases. CDR1 and CDR2 (germline): LGHNA, YSLEER. V dropped 6 bases and J dropped 3; count of bases not matched to a gene: 12. The CDR3 spans 17 residues. CDR3 region: CASSLAGDRIRTDTQYF. In nucleotides, the CDR3 is TGCGCCAGCAGTCTAGCGGGAGATCGAATACGAACAGATACGCAGTATTTT.

This rearrangement joins TRBV30 to TRBJ1-6, with D hard to call. The CDR3 loop spans 13 amino acids. V was shortened by 4 bases and J by 8 bases, with 12 bases between the two germline ends. The V gene's germline CDR1 is GTSNPN and CDR2 SVGIG (reference sequence). The CDR3 reads CAWTQARDSPLHF. CDR3 sequence (DNA): TGTGCCTGGACCCAGGCTAGGGATTCACCCCTCCACTTT.